This T cell receptor (beta chain) was profiled in a study of T-cell reconstitution after alpha-beta-depleted transplantation in children. This clonotype was seen repeatedly, ten times or more. Germline V gives CDR1 SEHNR, CDR2 FQNEAQ (reference sequence). V lost 7 bases to trimming and J lost 2 bases, with 5 bases between them. There are 11 residues in the CDR3. As it was prepared, the TCRbeta library received unique molecular identifiers. Each CDR3 protein is one row after TCRdb ran MiXCR on the PCR reads. The sample lists 640,000 or so distinct CDR3 sequences, approximately 16% occurring once. This clonotype was sampled from a human donor who donated a stem cell graft to a child with acute myeloid leukemia. The chain joins TRBV7-9 to TRBJ1-1; D is unresolved. The sequenced sample was PBMCs from the stem cell graft donor, obtained from the stem cell graft. CDR3 residues: CASNLNTEAFF. The CDR3 coding sequence is TGTGCCAGCAACCTCAACACTGAAGCTTTCTTT.